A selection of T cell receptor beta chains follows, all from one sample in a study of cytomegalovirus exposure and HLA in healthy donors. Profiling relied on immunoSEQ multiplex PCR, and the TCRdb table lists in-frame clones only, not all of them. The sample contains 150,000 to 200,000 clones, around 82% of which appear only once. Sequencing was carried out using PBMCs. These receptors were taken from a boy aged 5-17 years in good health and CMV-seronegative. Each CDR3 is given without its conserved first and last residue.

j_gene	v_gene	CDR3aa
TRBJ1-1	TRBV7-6	ASSLAGQRNTEAF
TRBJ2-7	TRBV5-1	ASSLGPLSSYEQY
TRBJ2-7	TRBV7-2	ASSQGLAGIEQY
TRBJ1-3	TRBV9	ASKGDGSGNTIY
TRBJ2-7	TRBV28	ASSFQLADLSYEQY
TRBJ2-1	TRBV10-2	ASRGGRNEQF
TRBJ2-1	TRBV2	ASRLHVGDEQF
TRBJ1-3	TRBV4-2	ASSQGLANTIY
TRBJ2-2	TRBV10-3	AISDLDRTGELF
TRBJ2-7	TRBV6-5	ASSYSAGTGSNEQY
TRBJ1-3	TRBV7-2	ASDRGGSGNTIY